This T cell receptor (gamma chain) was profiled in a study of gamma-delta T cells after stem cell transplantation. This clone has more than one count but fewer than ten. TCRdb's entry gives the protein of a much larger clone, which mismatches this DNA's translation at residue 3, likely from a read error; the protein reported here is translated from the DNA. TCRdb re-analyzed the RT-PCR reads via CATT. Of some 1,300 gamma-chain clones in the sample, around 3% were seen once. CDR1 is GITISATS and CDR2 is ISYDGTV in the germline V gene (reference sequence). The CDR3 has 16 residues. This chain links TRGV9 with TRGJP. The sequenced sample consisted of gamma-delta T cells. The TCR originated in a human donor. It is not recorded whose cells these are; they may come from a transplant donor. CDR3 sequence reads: CAFWEVGELGKKIKVF. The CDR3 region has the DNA TGTGCCTTCTGGGAGGTAGGAGAGTTGGGCAAAAAAATCAAGGTATTT.